The rows below give T cell receptor beta chains drawn from one sample of a study of cytomegalovirus exposure and HLA in healthy donors. Sequenced by immunoSEQ multiplex PCR; TCRdb stores in-frame clones only, minus some. The sample lists about 200,000 clones; 70% to 80% were seen once. Sequences were obtained from PBMCs. Receptor source: a male donor in good health and CMV-seropositive. Each CDR3 is given with its conserved first and last residue. The D gene is left open where the match is weak. Not all rows give a size; the values are once, few, many and, for expanded clones, a class.

size | J | D | V | CDR3 | DNA
. | TRBJ1-6 | . | TRBV2 | CASSVRQDNSPLHF | TGTGCCAGCAGTGTGAGACAGGATAATTCACCCCTCCACTTT
. | TRBJ2-5 | TRBD1 | TRBV7-2 | CASSSYRGTAETQYF | TGTGCCAGCAGCTCTTACAGGGGGACGGCGGAGACCCAGTACTTC
. | TRBJ1-5 | TRBD1 | TRBV7-6 | CASSQFGQGIWQPQHF | TGTGCCAGCAGCCAATTCGGACAGGGAATTTGGCAGCCCCAGCATTTT
. | TRBJ1-6 | TRBD1 | TRBV5-1 | CASSWDRENNSPLHF | TGCGCCAGCAGTTGGGACAGGGAAAATAATTCACCCCTCCACTTT
. | TRBJ1-3 | . | TRBV9 | CASSVTAGNEFTIYF | TGTGCCAGCAGCGTAACAGCAGGGAATGAGTTCACCATATATTTT
. | TRBJ2-2 | . | TRBV11-3 | CASSLLTGELFF | TGTGCCAGCAGCTTACTGACAGGGGAGCTGTTTTTT
. | TRBJ1-2 | TRBD1 | TRBV11-2 | CASSFPGQGQYGYTF | TGTGCCAGCAGCTTCCCGGGACAGGGACAGTATGGCTACACCTTC
few | TRBJ1-5 | TRBD1 | TRBV27 | CASSQLSGTGGSGNQPQHF | TGTGCCAGCAGTCAGTTATCCGGGACAGGGGGCTCGGGCAATCAGCCCCAGCATTTT
. | TRBJ1-4 | . | TRBV5-4 | CASSFEGLGEDNEKLFF | TGTGCCAGCAGCTTCGAAGGTCTTGGGGAGGATAATGAAAAACTGTTTTTT
. | TRBJ2-1 | . | TRBV9 | CASSRGGEQFF | TGTGCCAGCAGCAGAGGTGGTGAGCAGTTCTTC
. | TRBJ2-5 | . | TRBV7-2 | CASSPLGGIQETQYF | TGTGCCAGCAGCCCCCTTGGGGGGATCCAAGAGACCCAGTACTTC
. | TRBJ2-1 | . | TRBV20-1 | CSAPEGNEQFF | TGCAGTGCCCCGGAGGGCAATGAGCAGTTCTTC
few | TRBJ1-1 | TRBD1 | TRBV5-6 | CASNYRGGVMMEAFF | TGTGCCAGCAACTACAGGGGGGGGGTGATGATGGAAGCTTTCTTT
. | TRBJ1-5 | . | TRBV7-8 | CASKVTPDQPQHF | TGTGCCAGCAAGGTGACACCAGATCAGCCCCAGCATTTT
. | TRBJ2-5 | . | TRBV7-7 | CASSLDMRVETQYF | TGTGCCAGCAGCTTAGATATGAGGGTTGAGACCCAGTACTTC
few | TRBJ2-2 | TRBD2 | TRBV30 | CAWSVLREAGELFF | TGTGCCTGGAGTGTGTTGCGGGAGGCCGGGGAGCTGTTTTTT
. | TRBJ2-7 | . | TRBV18 | CASSPAAQGLGEQYF | TGTGCCAGCTCACCCGCGGCTCAGGGGTTGGGGGAGCAGTACTTC
. | TRBJ2-3 | . | TRBV30 | CAFLEKVKRGTDTQYF | TGTGCCTTTTTAGAGAAGGTAAAGCGGGGCACAGATACGCAGTATTTT
. | TRBJ2-1 | . | TRBV7-8 | CASSTLGSSYNEQFF | TGTGCCAGCAGCACCCTAGGGAGCTCCTACAATGAGCAGTTCTTC
. | TRBJ2-7 | . | TRBV2 | CASSRGTYEQYF | TGTGCCAGCTCCCGAGGAACCTACGAGCAGTACTTC
. | TRBJ1-1 | TRBD1 | TRBV19 | CAMTDRAGTEAFF | TGTGCCATGACGGACAGGGCCGGGACTGAAGCTTTCTTT
. | TRBJ2-7 | TRBD1 | TRBV5-6 | CASSQLDRVDEQYF | TGTGCCAGCAGCCAACTGGACAGGGTAGACGAGCAGTACTTC
few | TRBJ2-5 | . | TRBV10-3 | CAISETSVLETQYF | TGTGCCATCAGTGAGACGTCAGTATTAGAGACCCAGTACTTC
. | TRBJ2-7 | TRBD1 | TRBV27 | CASRLLQGANEQYF | TGTGCCAGCCGACTCCTACAGGGGGCTAACGAGCAGTACTTC
once | TRBJ2-5 | . | TRBV27 | CASSPTPRTVSQETQYF | TGTGCCAGCAGCCCCACCCCCCGGACAGTAAGCCAAGAGACCCAGTACTTC
. | TRBJ1-1 | . | TRBV4-3 | CASSFHLQGNTEAFF | TGCGCCAGCAGCTTCCATTTGCAGGGGAACACTGAAGCTTTCTTT
. | TRBJ1-5 | . | TRBV7-6 | CASSLSGARGQPQHF | TGTGCCAGCAGTTTGTCAGGGGCGCGAGGTCAGCCCCAGCATTTT
. | TRBJ2-1 | . | TRBV6-4 | CASSRELYNEQFF | TGTGCCAGCAGTCGGGAGCTCTACAATGAGCAGTTCTTC
. | TRBJ2-3 | . | TRBV4-3 | CASSQGQGRSTDTQYF | TGCGCCAGCAGCCAAGGGCAGGGAAGGAGCACAGATACGCAGTATTTT
few | TRBJ2-2 | TRBD1 | TRBV11-3 | CASSLGAGTGKTGELFF | TGTGCCAGCAGCTTAGGGGCCGGGACAGGGAAGACCGGGGAGCTGTTTTTT
. | TRBJ1-4 | . | TRBV13 | CASSQLRGKLFF | TGTGCCAGCAGCCAACTCCGAGGGAAACTGTTTTTT
. | TRBJ2-1 | . | TRBV27 | CASSLTGARSSNGEQFF | TGTGCCAGCAGTTTAACCGGAGCTCGGTCCTCTAATGGCGAGCAGTTCTTC
. | TRBJ2-3 | . | TRBV4-1 | CASSQQGTDTQYF | TGCGCCAGCAGCCAACAGGGCACAGATACGCAGTATTTT
. | TRBJ1-1 | . | TRBV6-6 | CASNLGGVGTEAFF | TGTGCCAGCAACCTAGGAGGGGTTGGTACTGAAGCTTTCTTT
. | TRBJ2-3 | TRBD2 | TRBV5-1 | CASSQLAGGGNTDTQYF | TGCGCCAGCAGCCAACTAGCGGGGGGAGGTAACACAGATACGCAGTATTTT
. | TRBJ2-5 | TRBD2 | TRBV15 | CATSSGFSGGARETQYF | TGTGCCACCAGCAGCGGATTTAGCGGGGGGGCACGGGAGACCCAGTACTTC
. | TRBJ1-6 | . | TRBV7-2 | CASSLSSSVNSPLHF | TGTGCCAGCAGCTTAAGTTCGTCGGTCAATTCACCCCTCCACTTT
. | TRBJ2-3 | . | TRBV10-3 | CAISDSGSTDTQYF | TGTGCCATCAGTGACAGCGGGAGCACAGATACGCAGTATTTT
. | TRBJ1-1 | TRBD1 | TRBV5-1 | CAIPGQGAPNTEAFF | TGCGCCATACCGGGACAGGGGGCGCCGAACACTGAAGCTTTCTTT
. | TRBJ2-5 | . | TRBV19 | CASSIFLGTQETQYF | TGTGCCAGTAGTATTTTCTTGGGCACTCAAGAGACCCAGTACTTC
. | TRBJ2-5 | . | TRBV5-1 | CASSKAGNQETQYF | TGCGCCAGCAGCAAAGCGGGTAACCAAGAGACCCAGTACTTC
. | TRBJ2-7 | TRBD2 | TRBV7-2 | CASSPPGGLLTYEQYF | TGTGCCAGCAGCCCCCCGGGGGGGCTTCTTACCTACGAGCAGTACTTC
. | TRBJ2-2 | TRBD1 | TRBV9 | CASSPGTGGNTGELFF | TGTGCCAGCAGCCCTGGGACAGGGGGGAACACCGGGGAGCTGTTTTTT
. | TRBJ2-7 | TRBD1 | TRBV27 | CASSLSPGQIYEQYF | TGTGCCAGCAGCCTTTCCCCGGGACAGATCTACGAGCAGTACTTC
. | TRBJ1-4 | . | TRBV7-9 | CASSLGGKLEKLFF | TGTGCCAGCAGCCTGGGGGGGAAATTGGAAAAACTGTTTTTT
. | TRBJ2-7 | TRBD1 | TRBV4-1 | CASSPGAGTAYEQYF | TGCGCCAGCAGTCCCGGGGCCGGGACAGCCTACGAGCAGTACTTC
. | TRBJ2-5 | TRBD2 | TRBV11-2 | CASSPSGGQYF | TGTGCCAGCAGCCCGTCGGGGGGCCAGTACTTC
. | TRBJ2-3 | TRBD2 | TRBV9 | CATTEGTSSTDTQYF | TGTGCCACCACAGAGGGGACTAGCAGCACAGATACGCAGTATTTT
. | TRBJ1-1 | . | TRBV19 | CASSIEGMKNTEAFF | TGTGCCAGTAGTATAGAGGGCATGAAGAACACTGAAGCTTTCTTT
. | TRBJ2-3 | . | TRBV7-8 | CASSLGRGGLADTQYF | TGTGCCAGCAGCTTAGGCAGGGGCGGATTGGCAGATACGCAGTATTTT
. | TRBJ2-7 | TRBD1 | TRBV5-4 | CASSLGDREAEQYF | TGTGCCAGCAGCTTGGGGGACAGGGAAGCCGAGCAGTACTTC